This paragraph reports one T cell receptor beta chain. This specimen comes from a study of PD-1 blockade in classical Hodgkin lymphoma. V dropped 6 bases and J dropped 3 bases, with 15 bases sitting between them. CDR3 size: 15 residues. Germline V gene sequence: CDR1 MRHNA, CDR2 SNTAGT. Profiled with immunoSEQ multiplex PCR; TCRdb holds only in-frame clones, not every one. The sample has about 5,500 clones, roughly nine tenths seen once. Indicated time point: newly diagnosed, previously untreated cHL patient sample. Magnetic negative selection was used to purify CD8+ T cells from thawed PBMCs. Sequencing was performed on CD8+ T cells from blood. The chain is built from TRBV6-4 and TRBJ1-5; possible D gene TRBD1, 5 bases. The receptor was isolated from a human donor with classical Hodgkin lymphoma. The CDR3 DNA reads TGTGCCAGCAGCCCATCGGAGGGGCCCAATCAGCCCCAGCATTTT. It yields the protein CASSPSEGPNQPQHF.